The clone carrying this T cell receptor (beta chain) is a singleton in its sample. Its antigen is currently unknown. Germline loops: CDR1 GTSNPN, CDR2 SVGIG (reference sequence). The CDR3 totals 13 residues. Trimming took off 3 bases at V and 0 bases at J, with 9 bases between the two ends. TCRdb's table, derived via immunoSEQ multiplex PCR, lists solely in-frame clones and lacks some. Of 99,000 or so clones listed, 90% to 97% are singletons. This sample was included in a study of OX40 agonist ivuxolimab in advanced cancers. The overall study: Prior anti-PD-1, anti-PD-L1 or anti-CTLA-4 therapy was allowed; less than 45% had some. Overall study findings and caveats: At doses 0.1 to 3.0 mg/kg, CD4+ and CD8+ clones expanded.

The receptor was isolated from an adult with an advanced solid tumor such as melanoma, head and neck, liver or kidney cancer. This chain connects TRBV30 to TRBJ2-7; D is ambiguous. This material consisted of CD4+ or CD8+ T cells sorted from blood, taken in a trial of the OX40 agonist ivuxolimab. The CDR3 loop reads CAWRGSSSYEQYF. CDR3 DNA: TGTGCCTGGAGGGGTTCTAGCTCCTACGAGCAGTACTTC.